Included here is one T cell receptor (beta chain) sequence, with context. This entry comes from a study of T-cell memory formation after mild COVID-19. TCRdb processed the 5' RACE reads anew with MiXCR; each CDR3 protein has one entry. The sample contains 470,000 or so distinct CDR3 sequences, 20% to 25% of which appear only once. Germline V gene lookup returns CDR1 KGHDR and CDR2 SFDVKD. This CDR3 contains 13 residues. Trimming took 5 bases from V and 7 from J, leaving 13 bases between them. Sequenced input: PBMCs or a T cell subset sorted from them (not recorded which). The V gene is TRBV24-1, the J gene TRBJ1-1; a possible D gene is TRBD1 (6 bases). This clonotype originated in an adult woman who had mild COVID-19 (a few samples of this study predate the infection). Cell type and time point are not known. The CDR3, as DNA: TGTGCCACCAGTGGCGGGGGCGCTGATGAAGCTTTCTTT. Translated, it gives CATSGGGADEAFF.